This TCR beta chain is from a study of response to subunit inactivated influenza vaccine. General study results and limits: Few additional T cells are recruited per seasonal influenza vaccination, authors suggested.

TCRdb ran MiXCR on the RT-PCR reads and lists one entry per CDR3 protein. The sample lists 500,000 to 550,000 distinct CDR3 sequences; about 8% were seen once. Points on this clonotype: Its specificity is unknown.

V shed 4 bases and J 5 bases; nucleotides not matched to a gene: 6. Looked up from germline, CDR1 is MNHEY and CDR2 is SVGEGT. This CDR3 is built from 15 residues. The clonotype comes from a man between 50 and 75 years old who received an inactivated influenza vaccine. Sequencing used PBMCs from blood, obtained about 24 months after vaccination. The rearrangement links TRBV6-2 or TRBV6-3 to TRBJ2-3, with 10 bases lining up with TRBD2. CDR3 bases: TGTGCCAGCAGTTCAGCGGGAGGGCCGGGAGATACGCAGTATTTT. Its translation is CASSSAGGPGDTQYF.